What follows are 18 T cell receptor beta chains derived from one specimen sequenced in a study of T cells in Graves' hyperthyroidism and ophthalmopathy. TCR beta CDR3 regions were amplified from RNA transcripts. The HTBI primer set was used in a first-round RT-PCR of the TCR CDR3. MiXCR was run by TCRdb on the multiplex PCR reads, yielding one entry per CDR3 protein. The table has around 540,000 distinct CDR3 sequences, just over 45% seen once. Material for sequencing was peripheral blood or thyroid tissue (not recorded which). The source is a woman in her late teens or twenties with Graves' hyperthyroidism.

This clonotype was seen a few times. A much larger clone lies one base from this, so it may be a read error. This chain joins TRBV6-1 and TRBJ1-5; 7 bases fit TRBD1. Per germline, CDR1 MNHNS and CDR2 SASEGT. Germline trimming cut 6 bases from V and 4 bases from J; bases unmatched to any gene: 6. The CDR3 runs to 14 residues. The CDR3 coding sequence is TGTGCCAGCAGCCCGACAGGGTGGAATCAGCCCCAGCATTTT. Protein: CASSPTGWNQPQHF.

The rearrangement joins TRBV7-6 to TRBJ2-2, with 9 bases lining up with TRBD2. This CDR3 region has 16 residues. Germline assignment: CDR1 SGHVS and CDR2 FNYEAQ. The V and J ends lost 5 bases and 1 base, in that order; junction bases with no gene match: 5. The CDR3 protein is CASSPQTSGNTGELFF. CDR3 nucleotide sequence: TGTGCCAGCAGCCCCCAGACTAGCGGGAACACCGGGGAGCTGTTTTTT. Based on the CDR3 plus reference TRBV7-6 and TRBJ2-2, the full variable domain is GAGVSQSPRYKVTKRGQDVALRCDPISGHVSLYWYRQALGQGPEFLTYFNYEAQQDKSGLPNDRFSAERPEGSISTLTIQRTEQRDSAMYRCASSPQTSGNTGELFFGEGSRLTVL.

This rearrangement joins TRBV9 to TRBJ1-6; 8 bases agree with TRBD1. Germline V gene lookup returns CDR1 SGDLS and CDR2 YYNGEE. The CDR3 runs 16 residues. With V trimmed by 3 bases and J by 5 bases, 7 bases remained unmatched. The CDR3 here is CASSATGQGHNSPLHF. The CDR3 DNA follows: TGTGCCAGCAGCGCCACCGGACAGGGTCATAATTCACCCCTCCACTTT. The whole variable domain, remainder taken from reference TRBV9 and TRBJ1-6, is DSGVTQTPKHLITATGQRVTLRCSPRSGDLSVYWYQQSLDQGLQFLIQYYNGEERAKGNILERFSAQQFPDLHSELNLSSLELGDSALYFCASSATGQGHNSPLHFGNGTRLTVT.

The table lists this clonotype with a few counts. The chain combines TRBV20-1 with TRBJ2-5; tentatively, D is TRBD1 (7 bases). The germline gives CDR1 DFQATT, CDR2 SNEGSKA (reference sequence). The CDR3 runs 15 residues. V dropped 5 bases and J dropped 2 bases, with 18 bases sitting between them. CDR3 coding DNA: TGCAGTGCTCCGACAGGGCTGGACTATCAAGAGACCCAGTACTTC. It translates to CSAPTGLDYQETQYF.

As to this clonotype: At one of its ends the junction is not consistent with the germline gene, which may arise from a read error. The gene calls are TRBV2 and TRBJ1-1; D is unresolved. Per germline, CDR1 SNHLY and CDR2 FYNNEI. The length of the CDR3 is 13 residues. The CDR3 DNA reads TGTGCCGGCAGTGGGAACAACGCCCCCGAAGCTTTCTTT. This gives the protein CAGSGNNAPEAFF.

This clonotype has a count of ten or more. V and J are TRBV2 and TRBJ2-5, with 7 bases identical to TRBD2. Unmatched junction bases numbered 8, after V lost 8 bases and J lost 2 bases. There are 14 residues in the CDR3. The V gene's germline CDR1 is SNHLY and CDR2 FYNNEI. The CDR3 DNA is TGTGCCAGCTATGGGGGAGGGCCTCAAGAGACCCAGTACTTC. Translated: CASYGGGPQETQYF.

The DNA of the CDR3 is TGTGCCAGCAGCTTCGCCCCACGGGCTGAAGCTTTCTTT. Its translation is CASSFAPRAEAFF. The chain carries TRBV7-3 and TRBJ1-1, with no clear D. The CDR3 runs to 13 residues. CDR1 SGHTA and CDR2 FQGTGA come from the germline V gene. Deletions cut 3 bases from V and 6 bases from J, with 11 bases between. The whole variable domain, remainder taken from reference TRBV7-3 and TRBJ1-1, is GAGVSQTPSNKVTEKGKYVELRCDPISGHTALYWYRQSLGQGPEFLIYFQGTGAADDSGLPNDRFFAVRPEGSVSTLKIQRTERGDSAVYLCASSFAPRAEAFFGQGTRLTVV.

CDR3 protein: CAISEQRPGNTIYF. The CDR3 bases are TGTGCCATCAGTGAGCAGAGACCTGGAAACACCATATATTTT. The chain is built from TRBV10-3 and TRBJ1-3; D remains unclear. The CDR3 loop spans 14 amino acids. Looked up from germline, CDR1 is ENHRY and CDR2 is SYGVKD. Trimming left V 2 bases short and J 2 bases short, with 7 bases between.

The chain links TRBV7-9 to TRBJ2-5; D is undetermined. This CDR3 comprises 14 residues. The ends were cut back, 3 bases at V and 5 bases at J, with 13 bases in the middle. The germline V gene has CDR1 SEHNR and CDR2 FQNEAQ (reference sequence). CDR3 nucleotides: TGTGCCAGCAGCTTCGGGTTCGGACCGGAGACCCAGTACTTC. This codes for CASSFGFGPETQYF.

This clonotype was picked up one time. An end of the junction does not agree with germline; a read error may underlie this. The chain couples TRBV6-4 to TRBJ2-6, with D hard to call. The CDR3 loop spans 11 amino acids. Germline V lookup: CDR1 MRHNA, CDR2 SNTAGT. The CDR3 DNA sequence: TGTGCCAGCAGTGACCTCAACACTGAAGCTTTC. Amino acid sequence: CASSDLNTEAF.

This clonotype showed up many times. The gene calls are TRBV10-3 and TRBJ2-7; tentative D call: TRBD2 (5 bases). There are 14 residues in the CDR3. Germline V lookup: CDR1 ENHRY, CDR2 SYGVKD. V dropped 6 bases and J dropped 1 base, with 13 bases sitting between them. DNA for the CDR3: TGTGCCATCAGCCGCACTAGGGTTTCCTACGAGCAGTACTTC. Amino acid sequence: CAISRTRVSYEQYF.

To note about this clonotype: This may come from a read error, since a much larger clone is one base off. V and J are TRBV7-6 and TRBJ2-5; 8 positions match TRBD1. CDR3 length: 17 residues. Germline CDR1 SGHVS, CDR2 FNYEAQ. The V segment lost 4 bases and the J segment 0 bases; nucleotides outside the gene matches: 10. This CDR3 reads CASSYSLEGQDQETQYF. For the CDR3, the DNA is TGTGCCAGCAGCTACTCCTTAGAGGGACAGGACCAAGAGACCCAGTACTTC. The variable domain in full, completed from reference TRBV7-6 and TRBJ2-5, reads GAGVSQSPRYKVTKRGQDVALRCDPISGHVSLYWYRQALGQGPEFLTYFNYEAQQDKSGLPNDRFSAERPEGSISTLTIQRTEQRDSAMYRCASSYSLEGQDQETQYFGPGTRLLVL.

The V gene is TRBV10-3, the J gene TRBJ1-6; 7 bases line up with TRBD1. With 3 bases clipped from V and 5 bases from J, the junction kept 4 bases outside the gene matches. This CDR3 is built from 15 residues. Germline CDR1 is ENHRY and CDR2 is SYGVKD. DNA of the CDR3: TGTGCCATCAGTGATGTAGGACAGGATAATTCACCCCTCCACTTT. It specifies CAISDVGQDNSPLHF.

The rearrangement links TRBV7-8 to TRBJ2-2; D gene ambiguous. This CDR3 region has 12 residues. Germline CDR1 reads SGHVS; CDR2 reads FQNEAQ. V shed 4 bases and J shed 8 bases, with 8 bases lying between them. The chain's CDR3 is CASSYETGELFF. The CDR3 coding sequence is TGTGCCAGCAGCTACGAGACAGGGGAGCTGTTTTTT.

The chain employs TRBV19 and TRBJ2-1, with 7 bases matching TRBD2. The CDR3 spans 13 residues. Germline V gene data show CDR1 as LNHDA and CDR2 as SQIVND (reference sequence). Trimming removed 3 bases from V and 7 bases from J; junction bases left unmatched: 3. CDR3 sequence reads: CASSMRRGNEQFF. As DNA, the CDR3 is TGTGCCAGTAGTATGCGGCGGGGGAATGAGCAGTTCTTC.

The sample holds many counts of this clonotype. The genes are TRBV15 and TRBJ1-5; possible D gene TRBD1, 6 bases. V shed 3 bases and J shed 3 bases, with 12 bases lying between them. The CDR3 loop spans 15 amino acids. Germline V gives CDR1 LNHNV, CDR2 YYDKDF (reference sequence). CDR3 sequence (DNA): TGTGCCACCAGCAGTTCGAGGGGGTACAATCAGCCCCAGCATTTT. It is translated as CATSSSRGYNQPQHF.

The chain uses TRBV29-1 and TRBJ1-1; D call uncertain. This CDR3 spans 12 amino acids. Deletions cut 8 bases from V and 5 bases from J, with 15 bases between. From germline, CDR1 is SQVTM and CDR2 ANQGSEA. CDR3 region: CSSSSSGTEAFF. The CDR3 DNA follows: TGCAGCAGTAGCAGTAGCGGGACTGAAGCTTTCTTT.

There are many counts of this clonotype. The DNA of the CDR3 is TGTGCCACCAGTGCCCAAGGCAGTTCTAACTATGGCTACACCTTC. Encoded protein: CATSAQGSSNYGYTF. This rearrangement joins TRBV24-1 to TRBJ1-2; D is undetermined. The V and J ends lost 5 bases and 0 bases respectively, with 12 bases between them. The V gene's germline CDR1 is KGHDR and CDR2 SFDVKD. This CDR3 region has 15 residues.